These 21 T cell receptor beta chains were sequenced from one sample in a study of T cell repertoires in ileal Crohn's disease. The time point is: neoterminal ileum biopsy at postoperative endoscopy, about 6 months after surgery. Repertoires were generated with immunoSEQ multiplex PCR, while TCRdb's copy carries only in-frame clones and drops some. The table includes 2,500 to 3,500 clones, approximately 86% detected once. The material sequenced was ileal tissue. The receptors stem from an adult with Crohn's disease.

This sequence joins TRBV19 and TRBJ2-1; 11 bases line up with TRBD2. Per the germline V gene, CDR1 is LNHDA and CDR2 is SQIVND (reference sequence). The CDR3 consists of 16 residues. V was pared by 6 bases and J by 3 bases, with 7 bases of the junction left unmatched. DNA of the CDR3: TGTGCCAGTAGGCAACATAGCGGGGGGGTCTACAATGAGCAGTTCTTC. This translates into CASRQHSGGVYNEQFF.

This rearrangement joins TRBV29-1 to TRBJ2-7; maybe TRBD1 (6 bases). This CDR3 comprises 13 residues. V was shortened by 6 bases and J by 7 bases, with 19 bases between the two germline ends. Looked up from germline, CDR1 is SQVTM and CDR2 is ANQGSEA. Here the CDR3 reads CSVASTGSGEQYF. CDR3 in DNA: TGCAGCGTCGCATCCACAGGGTCTGGAGAGCAGTACTTC.

This clone was detected only a few times. The gene calls are TRBV11-3 and TRBJ2-3; D is undetermined. The CDR3 sequence is 14 residues long. With 4 bases removed from V and 4 bases from J, the gap between germline ends came to 12 bases. The germline CDR1 and CDR2 sequences are SGHNT and YENEEA. CDR3 nucleotides: TGTGCCAGCAGCTCCCGAGGCCCAGCAGATACGCAGTATTTT. This encodes CASSSRGPADTQYF.

This clone was recorded only once. The chain links TRBV6-5 to TRBJ1-4; tentatively, D is TRBD1 (6 bases). The germline V gene has CDR1 MNHEY and CDR2 SVGAGI. Deletions cut 7 bases from V and 3 bases from J, with 12 bases between. This CDR3 comprises 14 residues. CDR3 amino acids: CASKRGASNEKLFF. CDR3 in DNA: TGTGCCAGCAAAAGGGGGGCATCTAATGAAAAACTGTTTTTT.

The CDR3 DNA reads as TGTGCCAGCAGCCAGGAGTGGGGGCGTGAGACCCAGTACTTC. This sequence encodes CASSQEWGRETQYF. V usage is TRBV7-2 and J usage is TRBJ2-5, with D possibly being TRBD1 (6 bases). There are 14 residues in the CDR3. V was cut by 5 bases and J by 5 bases, with 15 bases left in between. The germline CDR1 and CDR2 sequences are SGHTA and FQGNSA.

This chain connects TRBV19 to TRBJ2-2; 8 bases line up with TRBD1. CDR1 and CDR2 (germline): LNHDA, SQIVND (reference sequence). CDR3 length: 16 amino acids. The V segment lost 3 bases and the J segment 3 bases; nucleotides outside the gene matches: 6. CDR3 protein: CASSIQGDRYTGELFF. The CDR3 bases are TGTGCCAGTAGTATTCAGGGGGACAGGTACACCGGGGAGCTGTTTTTT.

This chain joins TRBV27 and TRBJ2-7, with D possibly being TRBD1 or TRBD2 (5 bases each). Germline CDR1 and CDR2: MNHEY and SMNVEV (reference sequence). The CDR3 length is 18 residues. The V end was cut by 2 bases, the J end by 0 bases, with 20 bases between. CDR3 sequence (DNA): TGTGCCAGCAGTTTAAAGGGCGGGTGGGGCATAACCTCCTACGAGCAGTACTTC. Encoded protein: CASSLKGGWGITSYEQYF.

This chain joins TRBV4-2 and TRBJ2-1; TRBD2 matches at 13 bases. The CDR3 sequence is 16 residues long. CDR1 is LGHNA, CDR2 YNFKEQ, per germline. The J segment lost 6 bases and the V segment lost 3 bases, leaving 5 bases of the junction unmatched. DNA of the CDR3: TGTGCCAGCAGCCACGGAACTAGCGGGGGGGCCAATGAGCAGTTCTTC. Translating it yields CASSHGTSGGANEQFF.

The rearrangement links TRBV7-6 to TRBJ2-7; D remains unclear. From germline, CDR1 is SGHVS and CDR2 FNYEAQ. The CDR3 is 12 amino acids. V lost 1 base and J lost 2, with 3 bases in between. The CDR3 region is CASSLDPYEQYF. CDR3 nucleotides: TGTGCCAGCAGCTTAGACCCCTACGAGCAGTACTTC.

V is TRBV10-2 and J is TRBJ1-5, with D maybe TRBD1 (5 bases). CDR3 size: 15 residues. Germline V gene data show CDR1 as WSHSY and CDR2 as SAAADI. The V end lost 6 bases, the J end lost 0 bases, and 12 bases lay between the germline ends. The CDR3 loop reads CASSDSLYSNQPQHF. The CDR3 nucleotides are TGCGCCAGCAGCGACAGTCTTTATAGCAATCAGCCCCAGCATTTT.

This clone appeared once. The chain recombines TRBV6-4 with TRBJ2-3; 10 bases are a match to TRBD1. Germline CDR1 reads MRHNA; CDR2 reads SNTAGT. V was pared by 2 bases and J by 1 base, with 0 bases of the junction left unmatched. The CDR3 totals 15 residues. CDR3 loop: CASSDGTGGTDTQYF. DNA for the CDR3: TGTGCCAGCAGTGACGGGACAGGGGGCACAGATACGCAGTATTTT.

This chain links TRBV6-1 with TRBJ2-1, with 11 bases matching TRBD2. The CDR3 has 19 residues. V trimming: 1 base; J trimming: 4 bases; junction bases outside the gene matches: 12. Germline-derived CDR1 and CDR2 are MNHNS and SASEGT. The CDR3 protein is CASSEGLMVAGGMYNEQFF. The CDR3 DNA reads as TGTGCCAGCAGTGAAGGTTTGATGGTAGCGGGGGGGATGTACAATGAGCAGTTCTTC.

This clone was detected only once. The DNA for the CDR3 is TGTGCCAGTAGCGAGGGAGGAGTGATTGAAAAACTGTTTTTT. Protein sequence: CASSEGGVIEKLFF. V is TRBV19 and J is TRBJ1-4; D gene unclear. Trimming stripped 6 bases from V and 7 bases from J, with 15 bases between. Germline CDR1 reads LNHDA; CDR2 reads SQIVND (reference sequence). CDR3 size: 14 residues.

The chain is built from TRBV6-5 and TRBJ1-5; TRBD1 matches at 12 bases. Germline V gene lookup returns CDR1 MNHEY and CDR2 SVGAGI. CDR3 length: 16 amino acids. V was pared by 2 bases and J by 7 bases, with 6 bases of the junction left unmatched. The CDR3 nucleotides are TGTGCCAGCAGTTACCACCGGGACAGGGGGCACCAGCCCCAGCATTTT. Translated, it gives CASSYHRDRGHQPQHF.

This rearrangement joins TRBV10-3 to TRBJ1-1; D uncertain. Germline-derived CDR1 and CDR2 are ENHRY and SYGVKD. CDR3 length equals 13 residues. V was clipped by 3 bases and J by 11 bases, with 16 bases between them. The CDR3 is CAISDETYGSAFF. In nucleotides, the CDR3 is TGTGCCATCAGTGACGAGACATACGGGTCGGCTTTCTTT.

The CDR3 loop is CSVEGQGANEQYF. The CDR3 region has the DNA TGCAGCGTTGAGGGACAGGGGGCCAACGAGCAGTACTTC. The chain has TRBV29-1 and TRBJ2-7; the match to TRBD1 covers 12 bases. Germline lookup yields CDR1 SQVTM and CDR2 ANQGSEA. This CDR3 is 13 amino acids long. The V gene end was trimmed by 3 bases and the J gene end by 5 bases; junction bases not matched to a gene: 2.

With respect to this clone: The CDR3 does not close with the conserved phenylalanine or tryptophan, likely indicating a read error. The CDR3 sequence is CASSNDRGPSYEQYL. The CDR3 region has the DNA TGTGCCAGCAGCAACGACAGGGGCCCTTCCTACGAGCAGTACCTC. The V gene is TRBV6-5, the J gene TRBJ2-7, with 8 bases matching TRBD1. This CDR3 has 15 residues. Germline-derived CDR1 and CDR2 are MNHEY and SVGAGI. The J segment lost 1 base and the V segment lost 6 bases, leaving 8 bases of the junction unmatched.

This clone has just a few counts. The genes are TRBV5-1 and TRBJ2-5, with D perhaps TRBD1 or TRBD2 (5 bases each). The CDR3 covers 14 residues. Germline loops: CDR1 SGHRS, CDR2 YFSETQ. Deletions cut 4 bases from V and 9 bases from J, with 19 bases between. The CDR3 sequence is CASSEGQGELAQYF. CDR3 DNA sequence: TGCGCCAGCAGCGAGGGCCAAGGGGAGTTGGCCCAGTACTTC. Variable domain in full (rest from reference TRBV5-1 and TRBJ2-5): KAGVTQTPRYLIKTRGQQVTLSCSPISGHRSVSWYQQTPGQGLQFLFEYFSETQRNKGNFPGRFSGRQFSNSRSEMNVSTLELGDSALYLCASSEGQGELAQYFGPGTRLLVL.

This clone was seen only a few times. The chain uses TRBV18 and TRBJ2-1; D is possibly TRBD2 (5 bases). Per the germline V gene, CDR1 is KGHSH and CDR2 is LQKENI. The CDR3 extends over 15 amino acids. Trimming pared 2 bases from V and 0 bases from J, leaving 8 bases between. CDR3 region: CASSPAGYSYNEQFF. CDR3 nucleotide sequence: TGTGCCAGCTCACCAGCGGGTTACTCCTACAATGAGCAGTTCTTC.

This clone has just a few counts. The gene calls are TRBV20-1 and TRBJ1-1; D is unresolved. The CDR3 contains 9 residues. Trimming left V 3 bases short and J 10 bases short, with 6 bases between. In germline, CDR1 is DFQATT, CDR2 SNEGSKA (reference sequence). In nucleotides, the CDR3 is TGCAGTGCTAGTGCTCGAGCTTTCTTT. Residues: CSASARAFF.

About this clone itself: The junction differs from germline at one of its ends, possibly a read error. The rearrangement uses TRBV5-4 and TRBJ1-1; a weak D match, TRBD1 (5 bases). Germline CDR1 reads SGHNT; CDR2 reads YYREEE (reference sequence). The CDR3 spans 11 residues. CDR3 in DNA: TGTGCCAGCAGCTTGGGGGGCCCGGACGTTTTT. Translating gives CASSLGGPDVF.